What follows is one T cell receptor beta chain and its context. This record comes from a study of T-cell reconstitution after alpha-beta-depleted transplantation in children. The authors prepared the TCRbeta library with unique molecular identifiers. TCRdb ran MiXCR on the PCR reads and lists one entry per CDR3 protein. The repertoire has under 350,000 distinct CDR3 sequences, 9.9% of them found once; the top ten carry about 9.4%. V was cut by 6 bases and J by 11 bases, with 16 bases left in between. There are 12 residues in the CDR3. The sequence came from a human donor who donated a stem cell graft to a child with SCID. The chain employs TRBV12-3 or TRBV12-4 and TRBJ1-2, with D perhaps matching TRBD1 (5 bases). The source material was PBMCs from the stem cell graft donor, sampled from the stem cell graft. CDR3 protein: CASRIPGTGYTF. The CDR3 DNA reads as TGTGCCAGCAGGATTCCAGGGACTGGTTACACCTTC.